Sequencing of this T cell receptor beta chain was carried out in a study of shared clonotypes between healthy human individuals. Naivety among CD8 cells was defined by CD45RO negativity and positive CCR7 selection, thereby excluding terminally differentiated effector memory CD45RA+ cells. The CDR3 extends over 13 amino acids. Trimming took off 6 bases at V and 4 bases at J, with 14 bases between the two ends. Germline V gives CDR1 SQVTM, CDR2 ANQGSEA. Assay: immunoSEQ multiplex PCR; the TCRdb copy retains only in-frame clones and omits some. The sample contains 700,000 to 950,000 clones, about 97% of which appear only once. This clone was counted a single time. No antigen is known for it. General study findings and limits: Sharing across a few donors was seen in roughly 5% of naive CD4 clonotypes.

This clonotype originated in a man in his thirties or forties in good health. The V and J genes are TRBV29-1 and TRBJ2-3; the D is unclear. Sequencing input: naive CD8+ T cells sorted from blood. The CDR3 sequence: CSVLGINPDTQYF. In DNA, the CDR3 is TGCAGCGTCCTAGGGATAAACCCAGATACGCAGTATTTT.